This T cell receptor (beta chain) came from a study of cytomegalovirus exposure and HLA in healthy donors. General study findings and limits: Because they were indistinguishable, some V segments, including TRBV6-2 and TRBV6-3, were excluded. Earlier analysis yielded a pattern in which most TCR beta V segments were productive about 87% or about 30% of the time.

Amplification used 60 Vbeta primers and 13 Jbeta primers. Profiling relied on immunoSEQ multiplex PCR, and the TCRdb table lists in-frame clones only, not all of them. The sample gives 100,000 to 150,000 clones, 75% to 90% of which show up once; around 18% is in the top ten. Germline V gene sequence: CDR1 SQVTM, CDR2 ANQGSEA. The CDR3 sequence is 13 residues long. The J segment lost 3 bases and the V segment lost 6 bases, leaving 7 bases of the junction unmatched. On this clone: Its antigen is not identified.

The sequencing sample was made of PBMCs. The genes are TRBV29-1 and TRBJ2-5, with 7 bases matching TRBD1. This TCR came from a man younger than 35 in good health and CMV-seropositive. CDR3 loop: CSVNGGTEETQYF. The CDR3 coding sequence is TGCAGCGTCAACGGTGGGACAGAAGAGACCCAGTACTTC.